This entry describes one T cell receptor (beta chain). What it binds is unknown. These data come from a study of T-cell reconstitution after alpha-beta-depleted transplantation in children. General study results and limits: T-cell numbers and diversity one year post-transplant derived largely from freshly generated T cells.

This sample's TCRbeta library carried unique molecular identifier barcodes. MiXCR was run by TCRdb on the PCR reads, yielding one entry per CDR3 protein. The sample has hundreds of thousands of distinct CDR3 sequences; under 20% are singletons. Between the trimmed V and J ends, which lost 1 base and 2 bases, there was a span of 12 bases. This CDR3 contains 15 residues. Germline-derived CDR1 and CDR2 are GTSNPN and SVGIG (reference sequence). The chain uses TRBV30 and TRBJ2-1, with a possible D match to TRBD2 (6 bases). The specimen comprised PBMCs, mostly from graft donor cells, sampled 360 days after TCRalphabeta/CD19-depleted stem cell transplant. This TCR derives from a male patient under 18 who had a stem cell transplant for acute lymphoblastic leukemia, so the T cells may come from the graft donor. CDR3: CAWSGAERAYNEQFF. Here the CDR3 DNA reads TGTGCCTGGAGTGGGGCGGAGCGGGCCTACAATGAGCAGTTCTTC. The complete variable domain, with remaining parts taken from reference TRBV30 and TRBJ2-1, reads SQTIHQWPATLVQPVGSPLSLECTVEGTSNPNLYWYRQAAGRGLQLLFYSVGIGQISSEVPQNLSASRPQDRQFILSSKKLLLSDSGFYLCAWSGAERAYNEQFFGPGTRLTVL.